Included here is one T cell receptor (beta chain) sequence, with context. This sample is drawn from a study of blood T cell repertoires in COVID-19. At the level of the study: Samples representing acute and convalescent COVID-19 were sourced from the United States, Italy and Spain. In each case, the material was cDNA or gDNA derived from T cells, B-cell-depleted T cells, or PBMCs.

As processed by the authors: Estimation of nucleated cell counts relied on the amplification of reference gene primers. Clones were sequenced by immunoSEQ multiplex PCR, and TCRdb holds only the in-frame ones, with some missing. V, J and clone size reflect that table, while D and trimming were determined from the DNA. In the table there are 95,000 to 110,000 clones, about 90% of which are singletons. CDR3 size: 15 residues. With V trimmed by 1 base and J by 7 bases, 4 bases remained unmatched. Germline values: CDR1 SGHTA, CDR2 FQGTGA. The chain links TRBV7-3 to TRBJ2-1, with 10 nucleotides matching TRBD2. The TCR comes from a man between 40 and 49 years old with active or convalescent COVID-19. The source material was peripheral blood. This CDR3 is CASSLIAGGRNEQFF. CDR3 bases: TGTGCCAGCAGCTTAATAGCGGGAGGAAGGAATGAGCAGTTCTTC.